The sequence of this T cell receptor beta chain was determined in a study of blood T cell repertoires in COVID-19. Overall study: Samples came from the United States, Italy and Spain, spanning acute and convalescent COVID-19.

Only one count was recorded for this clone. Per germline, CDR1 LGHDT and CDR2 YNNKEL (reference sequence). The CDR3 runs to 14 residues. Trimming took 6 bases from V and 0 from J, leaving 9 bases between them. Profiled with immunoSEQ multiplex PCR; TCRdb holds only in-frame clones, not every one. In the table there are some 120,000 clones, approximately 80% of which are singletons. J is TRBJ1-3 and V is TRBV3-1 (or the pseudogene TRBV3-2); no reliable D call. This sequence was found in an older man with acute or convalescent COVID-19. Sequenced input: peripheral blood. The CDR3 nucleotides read TGTGCCAGCAGTTTCGGGGACTCTGGAAACACCATATATTTT. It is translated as CASSFGDSGNTIYF.